Listed here are 5 T cell receptor beta chains from one sample, sequenced in a study of blood T cell repertoires in COVID-19. TCRdb's copy holds only in-frame clones and misses some; the assay was immunoSEQ multiplex PCR. This table holds 250,000 to 350,000 clones, approximately 90% found once. Specimen: peripheral blood. The receptors shown here come from a woman aged 45-65 years with COVID-19, enrolled during active disease.

This rearrangement joins TRBV27 to TRBJ2-6; TRBD1 is a possible D gene (5 bases). V was cut by 2 bases and J by 0 bases, with 8 bases left in between. Germline V gives CDR1 MNHEY, CDR2 SMNVEV (reference sequence). The CDR3 consists of 16 residues. For the CDR3, the DNA is TGTGCCAGCAGTTTAGCTGGGGCCTCTGGGGCCAACGTCCTGACTTTC. Translating gives CASSLAGASGANVLTF.

The chain couples TRBV5-6 to TRBJ1-1; TRBD1 aligns across 7 bases. Germline V gene sequence: CDR1 SGHDT, CDR2 YYEEEE. V dropped 0 bases and J dropped 4; count of bases not matched to a gene: 9. The CDR3 contains 16 residues. CDR3 region: CASSLGLKGAGTEAFF. The CDR3 DNA is TGTGCCAGCAGCTTGGGACTCAAGGGGGCAGGCACTGAAGCTTTCTTT.

The chain joins TRBV11-3 to TRBJ1-6; 7 bases are a match to TRBD1. The CDR3 length is 17 residues. The junction had 17 bases not matched to a gene; V was cut back by 5 bases and J by 10 bases. The germline CDR1 and CDR2 sequences are SGHNT and YENEEA. The CDR3 sequence: CASSLQKVGTARSPLHF. Here the CDR3 DNA reads TGTGCCAGCAGCCTCCAAAAGGTGGGGACAGCTCGATCACCCCTCCACTTT. The variable domain in full, with the rest retrieved from reference TRBV11-3 and TRBJ1-6, is EAGVVQSPRYKIIEKKQPVAFWCNPISGHNTLYWYLQNLGQGPELLIRYENEEAVDDSQLPKDRFSAERLKGVDSTLKIQPAELGDSAVYLCASSLQKVGTARSPLHFGNGTRLTVT.

The rearrangement uses TRBV2 and TRBJ2-7; TRBD2 matches 11 bases. The CDR3 contains 16 residues. Germline V gene sequence: CDR1 SNHLY, CDR2 FYNNEI. V dropped 7 bases and J dropped 4; count of bases not matched to a gene: 12. Here the CDR3 reads CASIPFGTSGKYEQYF. As DNA, the CDR3 is TGTGCCAGCATCCCTTTTGGGACTAGCGGAAAATACGAGCAGTACTTC.

The chain uses TRBV15 and TRBJ1-4; D possibly corresponds to TRBD1 (5 bases). This CDR3 comprises 14 residues. Germline assignment: CDR1 LNHNV and CDR2 YYDKDF (reference sequence). V was pared by 3 bases and J by 4 bases, with 9 bases between. The CDR3 loop is CATSSRGVNEKLFF. The DNA for the CDR3 is TGTGCCACCAGCAGTCGGGGGGTTAATGAAAAACTGTTTTTT. Complete variable domain (other parts from reference TRBV15 and TRBJ1-4): DAMVIQNPRYQVTQFGKPVTLSCSQTLNHNVMYWYQQKSSQAPKLLFHYYDKDFNNEADTPDNFQSRRPNTSFCFLDIRSPGLGDTAMYLCATSSRGVNEKLFFGSGTQLSVL.